This T cell receptor beta chain was recovered during a study of cytomegalovirus exposure and HLA in healthy donors. To note about this clone: Its antigen is as yet unknown.

Points from the study as a whole: The study flagged about 150 TCR beta chains as cytomegalovirus-associated. A few chains linked to CMV were shown in vitro to be specific for CMV antigens. Reports indicated that the classifier achieved high specificity and sensitivity in diagnosing cytomegalovirus status.

Method: immunoSEQ multiplex PCR; TCRdb's copy keeps in-frame clones and lacks some. The sample consists of about 120,000 clones, around 87% of them appearing once. The CDR3 is 12 amino acids. Trimming removed 5 bases from V and 2 bases from J, with 3 bases in between. The germline V gene encodes CDR1 SGHTA and CDR2 FQGNSA. The chain has TRBV7-2 and TRBJ2-2; D is unresolved. The clonotype comes from a young woman in good health and CMV-seropositive. Source material: PBMCs. The CDR3 sequence: CASSPNTGELFF. The DNA for the CDR3 is TGTGCCAGCAGCCCAAACACCGGGGAGCTGTTTTTT.